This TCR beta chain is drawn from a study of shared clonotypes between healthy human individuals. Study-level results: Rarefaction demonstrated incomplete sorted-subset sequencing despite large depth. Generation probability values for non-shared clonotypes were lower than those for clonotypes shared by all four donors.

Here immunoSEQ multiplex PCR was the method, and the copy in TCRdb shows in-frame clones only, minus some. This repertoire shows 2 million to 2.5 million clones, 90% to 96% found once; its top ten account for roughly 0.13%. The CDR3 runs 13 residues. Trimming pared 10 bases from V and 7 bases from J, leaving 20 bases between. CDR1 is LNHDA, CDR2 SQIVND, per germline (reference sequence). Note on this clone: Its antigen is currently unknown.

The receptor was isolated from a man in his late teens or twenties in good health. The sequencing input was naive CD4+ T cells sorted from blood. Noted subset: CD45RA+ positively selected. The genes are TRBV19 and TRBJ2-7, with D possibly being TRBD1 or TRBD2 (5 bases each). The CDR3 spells CATAGTRRREQYF. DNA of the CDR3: TGTGCCACCGCCGGGACCCGCCGCAGGGAGCAGTACTTC.